The 9 T cell receptor beta chains reported below all come from one sample, sequenced in a study of cytomegalovirus exposure and HLA in healthy donors. PCR amplification relied on 60 Vbeta primers (plus 13 Jbeta primers). Generated by immunoSEQ multiplex PCR, the TCRdb table keeps only in-frame clones and is missing some. Altogether 160,000 or so clones are present, approximately 80% being singletons, with the ten largest covering over 4.5%. The sample comprised PBMCs. The receptors here all came from a woman in her late teens or twenties in good health and CMV-seropositive.

This chain connects TRBV7-8 to TRBJ1-4, with a tentative D call TRBD1 (5 bases). Trimming cost V 4 bases and J 10 bases, with 16 bases left between them. Germline V gene data show CDR1 as SGHVS and CDR2 as FQNEAQ. This CDR3 is 14 amino acids long. For the CDR3, the DNA is TGTGCCAGCAGCTACGGACGCGGGGGGGTAAAACTGTTTTTT. This gives the protein CASSYGRGGVKLFF.

J is TRBJ1-2 and V is TRBV6-4; D is perhaps TRBD1 (6 bases). The CDR3 covers 15 residues. Germline V gene sequence: CDR1 MRHNA, CDR2 SNTAGT. Trimming left V 0 bases short and J 6 bases short, with 14 bases between. CDR3 residues: CASSDSKWGRNGYTF. The CDR3 coding sequence is TGTGCCAGCAGTGACTCGAAATGGGGGCGGAATGGCTACACCTTC.

In its sample, this clone was seen once. This sequence joins TRBV6-1 and TRBJ1-5, with a possible D match to TRBD1 (5 bases). V was clipped by 7 bases and J by 2 bases, with 12 bases between them. CDR1 MNHNS and CDR2 SASEGT come from the germline V gene. This CDR3 is 14 amino acids long. CDR3 sequence reads: CASKNRLRNQPQHF. The CDR3 DNA reads as TGTGCCAGCAAAAACAGGCTACGCAATCAGCCCCAGCATTTT.

The rearrangement links TRBV5-8 to TRBJ2-7, with TRBD1 as a possible D gene (7 bases). The V gene's germline CDR1 is SGHTS and CDR2 YDEGEE. There are 14 residues in the CDR3. V was cut by 4 bases and J by 5 bases, with 16 bases left in between. The CDR3 protein is CASSGYRGGDEQYF. CDR3 sequence (DNA): TGTGCCAGCAGCGGCTACAGGGGAGGTGACGAGCAGTACTTC.

The chain couples TRBV4-1 to TRBJ1-6, with 7 bases that match TRBD1. The CDR3 consists of 17 residues. The germline V gene has CDR1 MGHRA and CDR2 YSYEKL. Trimming cost V 2 bases and J 9 bases; bases outside gene matches: 13. CDR3 region: CASSQPAGTERSSPLHF. The DNA for the CDR3 is TGCGCCAGCAGCCAACCAGCCGGGACAGAACGTAGTTCACCCCTCCACTTT.

V and J are TRBV2 and TRBJ1-2; D gene unclear. The CDR3 loop spans 11 amino acids. Trimming stripped 6 bases from V and 2 bases from J, with 4 bases between. Germline CDR1 reads SNHLY; CDR2 reads FYNNEI. The CDR3: CASSGNYGYTF. CDR3 bases: TGTGCCAGCAGCGGGAACTATGGCTACACCTTC.

This chain links TRBV7-9 with TRBJ1-2, with D possibly TRBD1 on 6 matching bases. Trimming cost V 4 bases and J 7 bases, with 10 bases left between them. The germline gives CDR1 SEHNR, CDR2 FQNEAQ (reference sequence). The CDR3 sequence is 12 residues long. Here the CDR3 reads CASSSGHFGYTF. Here the CDR3 DNA reads TGTGCCAGCAGCTCGGGACATTTTGGCTACACCTTC. Full variable domain (outside the CDR3, taken from reference TRBV7-9 and TRBJ1-2): DTGVSQNPRHKITKRGQNVTFRCDPISEHNRLYWYRQTLGQGPEFLTYFQNEAQLEKSRLLSDRFSAERPKGSFSTLEIQRTEQGDSAMYLCASSSGHFGYTFGSGTRLTVV.

This sequence joins TRBV4-2 and TRBJ2-6, with no clear D. There are 16 residues in the CDR3. Per germline, CDR1 LGHNA and CDR2 YNFKEQ. Trimming stripped 3 bases from V and 0 bases from J, with 9 bases between. In DNA form, the CDR3 reads TGTGCCAGCAGCCAGAGTCCCCACTCTGGGGCCAACGTCCTGACTTTC. The encoded protein is CASSQSPHSGANVLTF.

The gene calls are TRBV9 and TRBJ2-3; 7 bases fit TRBD1. Germline lookup yields CDR1 SGDLS and CDR2 YYNGEE. This CDR3 is 16 amino acids long. V lost 4 bases, J lost 0 bases, and 8 bases stayed unmatched. The CDR3 spells CASSIDRESSTDTQYF. In DNA form, the CDR3 reads TGTGCCAGCAGCATCGACAGGGAGAGTAGCACAGATACGCAGTATTTT.